The 30 T cell receptor beta chains below come from one sample, sequenced in a study of cytomegalovirus exposure and HLA in healthy donors. The PCR made use of 60 Vbeta and 13 Jbeta primers. Clones were read by immunoSEQ multiplex PCR, and TCRdb kept only the in-frame ones, dropping some. Here the sample table reports tens of thousands of clones. Material for sequencing was PBMCs. The receptors come from a male donor in good health and CMV-seronegative.

DNA for the CDR3: TGTGCCAGCAAAAAAGGGGGGGCGGATACGCAGTATTTT. Its translation: CASKKGGADTQYF. The chain combines TRBV6-5 with TRBJ2-3, with D perhaps TRBD2 (7 bases). Germline lookup yields CDR1 MNHEY and CDR2 SVGAGI. The CDR3 extends over 13 amino acids. Trimming cost V 7 bases and J 6 bases, with 14 bases left between them.

The J gene is TRBJ1-2, the V gene TRBV6-5; TRBD1 matches 10 bases. The CDR3 has 15 residues. Trimming cost V 10 bases and J 4 bases; bases outside gene matches: 12. Germline V gene data show CDR1 as MNHEY and CDR2 as SVGAGI. CDR3 protein: CATTGQGRNGYGYTF. CDR3 sequence (DNA): TGTGCCACCACGGGACAGGGGAGGAACGGCTATGGCTACACCTTC.

This chain joins TRBV18 and TRBJ2-5; D might be TRBD2 (5 bases). V was pared by 0 bases and J by 5 bases, with 19 bases between. The CDR3 spans 17 residues. Per germline, CDR1 KGHSH and CDR2 LQKENI. The CDR3 DNA sequence: TGTGCCAGCTCACCACCGTTAGGCGAGGGAATCGGGGAGACCCAGTACTTC. The encoded protein is CASSPPLGEGIGETQYF.

The CDR3 DNA sequence: TGTGCCACCAGCAGGGCGACCAGACAGGGGGCCTATGGCTACACCTTC. Residues: CATSRATRQGAYGYTF. The J gene is TRBJ1-2, the V gene TRBV15, with TRBD1 matching 10 bases. The CDR3 is 16 residues long. J lost 4 bases, V lost 3 bases, and 8 bases had no gene match. Per germline, CDR1 LNHNV and CDR2 YYDKDF (reference sequence).

The chain employs TRBV29-1 and TRBJ2-1; perhaps TRBD2 as D (6 bases). In germline, CDR1 is SQVTM, CDR2 ANQGSEA. V dropped 3 bases and J dropped 7 bases, with 16 bases sitting between them. There are 14 residues in the CDR3. The CDR3 sequence: CSVDLTGSRNEQFF. The CDR3 coding sequence is TGCAGCGTTGATCTTACCGGGAGTCGGAATGAGCAGTTCTTC.

J is TRBJ1-2 and V is TRBV4-3, with a weak D call TRBD1 (5 bases). Trimming took 0 bases from V and 4 from J, leaving 12 bases between them. CDR3 length: 15 amino acids. Germline-derived CDR1 and CDR2 are LGHNA and YSLEER. CDR3 in DNA: TGCGCCAGCAGCCAAGAGCAAAGGGGTGTCTATGGCTACACCTTC. Translation gives CASSQEQRGVYGYTF.

CDR3 nucleotides: TGTGCCAGTAGTATACTAGCGGGAGTCTTTAATGAGCAGTTCTTC. Its protein product is CASSILAGVFNEQFF. The chain couples TRBV19 to TRBJ2-1; 10 bases match TRBD2. This CDR3 comprises 15 residues. V dropped 2 bases and J dropped 7; count of bases not matched to a gene: 5. Germline V gene lookup returns CDR1 LNHDA and CDR2 SQIVND (reference sequence).

The chain uses TRBV7-3 and TRBJ2-7, with TRBD1 matching over 9 bases. The CDR3 is 15 residues long. CDR1 is SGHTA, CDR2 FQGTGA, per germline. V shed 2 bases, J shed 4 bases, and the junction held 6 bases outside the gene matches. CDR3 sequence reads: CASSLGWTGVYEQYF. DNA of the CDR3: TGTGCCAGCAGCTTAGGTTGGACAGGGGTATACGAGCAGTACTTC.

The V gene is TRBV7-2, the J gene TRBJ2-1; no reliable D call. The germline gives CDR1 SGHTA, CDR2 FQGNSA. Deletions cut 1 base from V and 13 bases from J, with 8 bases between. This CDR3 has 11 residues. The CDR3 DNA sequence: TGTGCCAGCAGCTTAGGGCGACTTCAGTTCTTC. Encoded protein: CASSLGRLQFF. The whole variable domain, remainder taken from reference TRBV7-2 and TRBJ2-1, is GAGVSQSPSNKVTEKGKDVELRCDPISGHTALYWYRQSLGQGLEFLIYFQGNSAPDKSGLPSDRFSAERTGGSVSTLTIQRTQQEDSAVYLCASSLGRLQFFGPGTRLTVL.

The rearrangement uses TRBV7-9 and TRBJ2-7; 12 bases line up with TRBD2. The J segment lost 2 bases and the V segment lost 3 bases, leaving 5 bases of the junction unmatched. Germline lookup yields CDR1 SEHNR and CDR2 FQNEAQ (reference sequence). The CDR3 runs to 16 residues. The CDR3 nucleotides read TGTGCCAGCAGCTTCCCGACTAGCGGGAGTGCCTACGAGCAGTACTTC. It specifies CASSFPTSGSAYEQYF.

The chain uses TRBV4-1 and TRBJ2-7; TRBD2 is a possible D gene (5 bases). Germline assignment: CDR1 MGHRA and CDR2 YSYEKL. The V gene lost 3 bases and the J gene lost 1 base, with 10 bases spanning the gap. The CDR3 has 14 amino acids. The CDR3 DNA reads TGCGCCAGCAGCCAGAGGACTGATTCCTACGAGCAGTACTTC. This translates into CASSQRTDSYEQYF.

The J gene is TRBJ2-2, the V gene TRBV7-3; 12 positions agree with TRBD2. The CDR3 covers 17 residues. After removal of 5 bases from V and 4 bases from J, the junction contained 8 bases not matched to a gene. Germline CDR1 reads SGHTA; CDR2 reads FQGTGA. The CDR3 sequence is CASSATSGGAGTGELFF. In DNA, the CDR3 is TGTGCCAGCAGCGCGACTAGCGGGGGTGCGGGCACCGGGGAGCTGTTTTTT.

The J gene is TRBJ2-7, the V gene TRBV7-2, with a tentative D call TRBD1 (6 bases). Germline values: CDR1 SGHTA, CDR2 FQGNSA. V shed 5 bases and J shed 2 bases, with 13 bases lying between them. The CDR3 is 14 amino acids. CDR3 region: CASSIRDITYEQYF. The CDR3 DNA reads TGTGCCAGCAGCATCCGGGACATTACCTACGAGCAGTACTTC.

The chain joins TRBV19 to TRBJ1-1, with D unresolved. CDR3 length: 12 amino acids. The ends were cut back, 8 bases at V and 4 bases at J, with 11 bases in the middle. In germline, CDR1 is LNHDA, CDR2 SQIVND (reference sequence). The CDR3 sequence is CASGVRGTEAFF. CDR3 nucleotide sequence: TGTGCCAGTGGCGTCCGGGGCACTGAAGCTTTCTTT.

The chain carries TRBV13 and TRBJ2-7, with 10 bases identical to TRBD2. With V trimmed by 0 bases and J by 5 bases, 7 bases remained unmatched. The CDR3 consists of 16 residues. Germline V gene data show CDR1 as PRHDT and CDR2 as FYEKMQ (reference sequence). The CDR3 is CASSLGERGGRDEQYF. The CDR3 nucleotides are TGTGCCAGCAGCTTAGGGGAGCGGGGGGGCCGGGACGAGCAGTACTTC.

This chain joins TRBV4-1 and TRBJ1-1; D possibly corresponds to TRBD1 (5 bases). This CDR3 is 15 amino acids long. Germline V CDR1 and CDR2: MGHRA, YSYEKL. Trimming left V 1 base short and J 4 bases short, with 13 bases between. The CDR3 DNA is TGCGCCAGCAGCCAAGTTCGGGGGGAGGGCACTGAAGCTTTCTTT. It is translated as CASSQVRGEGTEAFF.

The chain combines TRBV28 with TRBJ1-1; 7 nucleotides align to TRBD1. V gave up 4 bases and J gave up 0 bases; unmatched junction bases: 5. The CDR3 runs 15 residues. Germline V CDR1 and CDR2: MDHEN, SYDVKM. CDR3 residues: CASSSWTGVNTEAFF. The CDR3 nucleotides read TGTGCCAGCAGTTCTTGGACAGGAGTGAACACTGAAGCTTTCTTT.

The chain employs TRBV6-1 and TRBJ1-2, with 7 nucleotides matching TRBD1. After removal of 6 bases from V and 3 bases from J, the junction contained 10 bases not matched to a gene. This CDR3 region has 15 residues. The germline gives CDR1 MNHNS, CDR2 SASEGT. The CDR3 is CASSADRENDYGYTF. The CDR3, as DNA: TGTGCCAGCAGCGCTGACAGGGAGAACGACTATGGCTACACCTTC.

The chain links TRBV5-1 to TRBJ2-7, with 9 bases identical to TRBD1. The germline gives CDR1 SGHRS, CDR2 YFSETQ. The CDR3 is made up of 14 amino acids. J was trimmed by 2 bases and V by 3 bases; bases with no gene match: 3. This CDR3 is CASSWTGAAYEQYF. The CDR3 nucleotides are TGCGCCAGCAGCTGGACAGGGGCGGCCTACGAGCAGTACTTC.

This chain joins TRBV30 and TRBJ2-5, with D tentatively TRBD2 (6 bases). V was shortened by 4 bases and J by 5 bases, with 14 bases between the two germline ends. CDR1 is GTSNPN, CDR2 SVGIG, per germline (reference sequence). The CDR3 is made up of 13 amino acids. CDR3: CAWTLGGWETQYF. In nucleotides, the CDR3 is TGTGCCTGGACCCTGGGAGGATGGGAGACCCAGTACTTC. The entire variable domain, with the rest obtained from reference TRBV30 and TRBJ2-5, is as follows: SQTIHQWPATLVQPVGSPLSLECTVEGTSNPNLYWYRQAAGRGLQLLFYSVGIGQISSEVPQNLSASRPQDRQFILSSKKLLLSDSGFYLCAWTLGGWETQYFGPGTRLLVL.

The V gene is TRBV11-3, the J gene TRBJ2-3; 8 nucleotides match TRBD2. After removal of 3 bases from V and 6 bases from J, the junction contained 14 bases not matched to a gene. The CDR3 is made up of 17 amino acids. Germline CDR1 SGHNT, CDR2 YENEEA. The CDR3 loop reads CASSFGDSGARHDTQYF. CDR3 DNA: TGTGCCAGCAGCTTCGGCGATAGCGGGGCGCGACATGATACGCAGTATTTT.

The chain links TRBV7-2 to TRBJ2-3; possibly TRBD1 for D (5 bases). Germline-derived CDR1 and CDR2 are SGHTA and FQGNSA. V gave up 1 base and J gave up 4 bases, with 9 bases separating them. The CDR3 length is 14 residues. The CDR3 region has the DNA TGTGCCAGCAGCTTAGAGGGGCAGGCAGATACGCAGTATTTT. It encodes CASSLEGQADTQYF. The whole variable domain, remainder taken from reference TRBV7-2 and TRBJ2-3, is GAGVSQSPSNKVTEKGKDVELRCDPISGHTALYWYRQSLGQGLEFLIYFQGNSAPDKSGLPSDRFSAERTGGSVSTLTIQRTQQEDSAVYLCASSLEGQADTQYFGPGTRLTVL.

In nucleotides, the CDR3 is TGTGCCAGCGGGACAGGGATCCCCTACGAGCAGTACTTC. Its translation: CASGTGIPYEQYF. The J gene is TRBJ2-7, the V gene TRBV7-8, with 9 bases that match TRBD1. Unmatched junction bases numbered 4, after V lost 8 bases and J lost 2 bases. The CDR3 contains 13 residues. Per germline, CDR1 SGHVS and CDR2 FQNEAQ.

V and J are TRBV30 and TRBJ1-2; D is possibly TRBD1 (5 bases). Trimming took 3 bases from V and 0 from J, leaving 20 bases between them. Germline lookup yields CDR1 GTSNPN and CDR2 SVGIG (reference sequence). CDR3 length: 17 residues. CDR3 amino acids: CAWSLPLRTPANYGYTF. CDR3 DNA: TGTGCCTGGAGCCTACCGCTCCGGACACCAGCTAACTATGGCTACACCTTC.

This chain links TRBV7-2 with TRBJ2-1; 9 bases match TRBD1. Looked up from germline, CDR1 is SGHTA and CDR2 is FQGNSA. V gave up 5 bases and J gave up 9 bases; unmatched junction bases: 8. The CDR3 is made up of 14 amino acids. Here the CDR3 DNA reads TGTGCCAGCAGCCCCAGGACAGGGGCCGTTGAGCAGTTCTTC. Its protein product is CASSPRTGAVEQFF.

CDR3 sequence (DNA): TGCAGCGTAAATAGCGGGGTCAGCACAGATACGCAGTATTTT. It translates to CSVNSGVSTDTQYF. The rearrangement links TRBV29-1 to TRBJ2-3; 8 nucleotides align to TRBD2. The CDR3 is 14 amino acids. After removal of 6 bases from V and 0 bases from J, the junction contained 5 bases not matched to a gene. Germline CDR1 and CDR2: SQVTM and ANQGSEA.

The V gene is TRBV27, the J gene TRBJ2-7; possibly TRBD2 for D (5 bases). The germline V gene has CDR1 MNHEY and CDR2 SMNVEV (reference sequence). Between the trimmed V and J ends, which lost 5 bases and 2 bases, there was a span of 22 bases. The CDR3 is 17 amino acids. The CDR3 DNA follows: TGTGCCAGCAGTCGGACGGTTCGGACTCTACCAACCTACGAGCAGTACTTC. It yields the protein CASSRTVRTLPTYEQYF.

V and J are TRBV19 and TRBJ1-5; tentatively, D is TRBD1 (6 bases). This CDR3 contains 16 residues. Germline assignment: CDR1 LNHDA and CDR2 SQIVND (reference sequence). V lost 2 bases and J lost 4, with 15 bases in between. The CDR3 region has the DNA TGTGCCAGTAGTATAAAGCGGGGGCCATGGAATCAGCCCCAGCATTTT. As protein: CASSIKRGPWNQPQHF. Variable domain in full (rest from reference TRBV19 and TRBJ1-5): DGGITQSPKYLFRKEGQNVTLSCEQNLNHDAMYWYRQDPGQGLRLIYYSQIVNDFQKGDIAEGYSVSREKKESFPLTVTSAQKNPTAFYLCASSIKRGPWNQPQHFGDGTRLSIL.

The gene calls are TRBV2 and TRBJ1-6; D might be TRBD1 (5 bases). Looked up from germline, CDR1 is SNHLY and CDR2 is FYNNEI. The length of the CDR3 is 13 residues. The V gene lost 7 bases and the J gene lost 10 bases, with 14 bases spanning the gap. The CDR3 here is CASIGQGSSPLHF. The DNA of the CDR3 is TGTGCCAGCATCGGGCAGGGAAGCTCACCCCTCCACTTT.

This chain uses TRBV18 with TRBJ1-1; D call uncertain. The CDR3 runs 16 residues. Germline CDR1 and CDR2: KGHSH and LQKENI. V shed 6 bases and J shed 2 bases, with 19 bases lying between them. As DNA, the CDR3 is TGTGCCAGCTCCCCCAGCCAGGTGGCAGGCAACACTGAAGCTTTCTTT. It translates to CASSPSQVAGNTEAFF. The full variable domain, rest sourced from reference TRBV18 and TRBJ1-1, is NAGVMQNPRHLVRRRGQEARLRCSPMKGHSHVYWYRQLPEEGLKFMVYLQKENIIDESGMPKERFSAEFPKEGPSILRIQQVVRGDSAAYFCASSPSQVAGNTEAFFGQGTRLTVV.